These 18 T cell receptor beta chains originate from one sample sequenced in a study of vaccination and CD4 T cells after COVID-19. The antigens of these receptors remain unknown. The study sequenced cultured CD4+ T cell DNA using the Oncomine TCR Beta short-read assay. TCRdb passed the PCR reads through MiXCR, listing each CDR3 protein once. This table has 10,000 to 15,000 distinct CDR3 sequences, 35% to 45% appearing once. As to treatment: approximately 10-day PBMC culture with coronavirus spike peptide pools or control peptides (ViraFEST assay). Specimen: cultured CD4+ T cells from blood. The source is a human donor with COVID-19.

In its sample, this clonotype was seen once. The chain employs TRBV12-3 or TRBV12-4 and TRBJ2-7, with D unresolved. V lost 2 bases and J lost 6, with 14 bases in between. The CDR3 is 14 amino acids. DNA for the CDR3: TGTGCCAGCAGTTTACCACAGCCCCTTGGCGAGCAGTACTTC. Translated, it gives CASSLPQPLGEQYF.

The chain combines TRBV6-5 with TRBJ1-2; D might be TRBD1 (5 bases). V was shortened by 2 bases and J by 8 bases, with 9 bases between the two germline ends. The CDR3 contains 12 residues. Germline assignment: CDR1 MNHEY and CDR2 SVGAGI. The chain's CDR3 is CASSYQGRGYTF. In nucleotides, the CDR3 is TGTGCCAGCAGTTACCAGGGACGGGGCTACACCTTC.

The chain uses TRBV2 and TRBJ1-3; 7 bases agree with TRBD1. CDR3 length: 14 residues. Germline-derived CDR1 and CDR2 are SNHLY and FYNNEI. J lost 3 bases, V lost 6 bases, and 5 bases had no gene match. Here the CDR3 reads CASRETGRGNTIYF. The CDR3 DNA reads as TGTGCCAGCAGGGAGACAGGGCGTGGAAACACCATATATTTT.

V and J are TRBV5-4 and TRBJ2-3; 8 bases line up with TRBD1. The CDR3 is 16 residues long. J lost 0 bases, V lost 2 bases, and 5 bases had no gene match. Looked up from germline, CDR1 is SGHNT and CDR2 is YYREEE (reference sequence). CDR3 sequence reads: CASSLGQGSSTDTQYF. In nucleotides, the CDR3 is TGTGCCAGCAGCTTAGGACAGGGATCCAGCACAGATACGCAGTATTTT.

This clonotype has only one observation. The J gene is TRBJ2-7, the V gene TRBV5-1, with D tentatively TRBD2 (5 bases). With 4 bases removed from V and 1 base from J, the gap between germline ends came to 18 bases. This CDR3 spans 16 amino acids. Germline V gene lookup returns CDR1 SGHRS and CDR2 YFSETQ. The CDR3 protein is CASSGEGRSGSYEQYF. CDR3 DNA: TGCGCCAGCAGCGGAGAGGGCAGGTCCGGGTCCTACGAGCAGTACTTC. The whole variable domain, filled in from reference TRBV5-1 and TRBJ2-7, reads KAGVTQTPRYLIKTRGQQVTLSCSPISGHRSVSWYQQTPGQGLQFLFEYFSETQRNKGNFPGRFSGRQFSNSRSEMNVSTLELGDSALYLCASSGEGRSGSYEQYFGPGTRLTVT.

V usage is TRBV6-9 and J usage is TRBJ1-2; D is possibly TRBD1 (5 bases). CDR3 length: 14 residues. CDR1 and CDR2 from the germline V gene are MNHGY and SVAAGI. The V gene lost 8 bases and the J gene lost 0 bases, with 13 bases spanning the gap. CDR3 residues: CASPGAFPNYGYTF. CDR3 bases: TGTGCCAGCCCCGGGGCCTTTCCTAACTATGGCTACACCTTC.

A few counts support this clonotype. CDR3 sequence reads: CAISEFGTGDLNTEAFF. The DNA of the CDR3 is TGTGCCATCAGTGAGTTTGGGACAGGGGACTTGAACACTGAAGCTTTCTTT. This chain joins TRBV10-3 and TRBJ1-1; 10 bases line up with TRBD1. CDR1 is ENHRY, CDR2 SYGVKD, per germline. The CDR3 is 17 residues long. The ends lost 1 base at V and 0 bases at J; junction bases unmatched: 5.

This clonotype was seen more than once but under ten times. The chain joins TRBV11-2 to TRBJ2-3, with unresolved D. The CDR3 loop spans 11 amino acids. V lost 0 bases and J lost 6, with 1 base in between. Germline assignment: CDR1 SGHAT and CDR2 FQNNGV. Here the CDR3 DNA reads TGTGCCAGCAGCTTAGAGGATACGCAGTATTTT. It yields the protein CASSLEDTQYF.

This sequence joins TRBV18 and TRBJ2-3; 10 nucleotides line up with TRBD2. J gave up 0 bases and V 1 base, and 4 bases lay outside the gene matches. Germline-derived CDR1 and CDR2 are KGHSH and LQKENI. This CDR3 contains 17 residues. The CDR3 sequence: CASSPLAGGPSTDTQYF. The CDR3 region has the DNA TGTGCCAGCTCACCACTAGCGGGGGGCCCGAGCACAGATACGCAGTATTTT.

This clonotype was found a few times. The gene calls are TRBV15 and TRBJ1-3, with a tentative D call TRBD1 (6 bases). Germline V gene lookup returns CDR1 LNHNV and CDR2 YYDKDF (reference sequence). This CDR3 contains 16 residues. The ends were cut back, 3 bases at V and 0 bases at J, with 12 bases in the middle. The CDR3 bases are TGTGCCACCAGCAGGACAGGAACCAACTCTGGAAACACCATATATTTT. Protein sequence: CATSRTGTNSGNTIYF.

This clonotype was seen only a few times. The genes are TRBV2 and TRBJ1-2; the D gene is possibly TRBD1 (6 bases). The germline gives CDR1 SNHLY, CDR2 FYNNEI. CDR3 size: 15 residues. Deletions cut 0 bases from V and 8 bases from J, with 16 bases between. The CDR3: CASSEAGGGLGGYTF. The CDR3 nucleotides read TGTGCCAGCAGTGAAGCGGGGGGCGGTCTTGGCGGCTACACCTTC.

This clonotype was observed a few times. The chain links TRBV7-2 to TRBJ1-4; possible D gene TRBD1, 6 bases. There are 15 residues in the CDR3. Trimming cost V 4 bases and J 5 bases, with 14 bases left between them. Germline CDR1 is SGHTA and CDR2 is FQGNSA. CDR3 residues: CASSSNGRGNEKLFF. CDR3 bases: TGTGCCAGCAGCTCAAATGGGAGGGGGAATGAAAAACTGTTTTTT. Full variable domain (outside the CDR3, taken from reference TRBV7-2 and TRBJ1-4): GAGVSQSPSNKVTEKGKDVELRCDPISGHTALYWYRQSLGQGLEFLIYFQGNSAPDKSGLPSDRFSAERTGGSVSTLTIQRTQQEDSAVYLCASSSNGRGNEKLFFGSGTQLSVL.

This clonotype was counted a few times. This rearrangement joins TRBV20-1 to TRBJ1-2, with TRBD1 as a possible D gene (5 bases). The V gene's germline CDR1 is DFQATT and CDR2 SNEGSKA (reference sequence). CDR3 length: 13 residues. V was trimmed by 4 bases and J by 7 bases, leaving 16 bases between them. Written as DNA, the CDR3 is TGCAGTGCTACAACTACAGGAGTCTCTGGCTACACCTTC. It is translated as CSATTTGVSGYTF.

V usage is TRBV6-2 or TRBV6-3 and J usage is TRBJ1-2, with D possibly TRBD1 on 6 matching bases. The CDR3 sequence is 13 residues long. CDR1 MNHEY and CDR2 SVGEGT come from the germline V gene. Trimming removed 4 bases at V and 5 bases at J, with 11 bases between. This chain's CDR3 is CASSSDRTYGYTF. DNA for the CDR3: TGTGCCAGCAGTTCGGACAGAACTTATGGCTACACCTTC.

The chain uses TRBV11-3 and TRBJ2-1, with no clear D. CDR1 and CDR2 from the germline V gene are SGHNT and YENEEA. The CDR3 is made up of 13 amino acids. V was pared by 6 bases and J by 3 bases, with 9 bases between. This CDR3 reads CASSSGSYNEQFF. Here the CDR3 DNA reads TGTGCCAGCAGTTCGGGCAGCTACAATGAGCAGTTCTTC.

This clonotype has only a few counts. The CDR3 here is CASSSTVYNSPLHF. CDR3 bases: TGTGCCAGCAGCTCAACAGTTTATAATTCACCCCTCCACTTT. This chain uses TRBV5-4 with TRBJ1-6, with D unresolved. This CDR3 contains 14 residues. Germline values: CDR1 SGHNT, CDR2 YYREEE (reference sequence). Trimming left V 3 bases short and J 4 bases short, with 8 bases between. Full variable domain (missing parts from reference TRBV5-4 and TRBJ1-6): ETGVTQSPTHLIKTRGQQVTLRCSSQSGHNTVSWYQQALGQGPQFIFQYYREEENGRGNFPPRFSGLQFPNYSSELNVNALELDDSALYLCASSSTVYNSPLHFGNGTRLTVT.

J is TRBJ1-5 and V is TRBV7-9; the D is unclear. Trimming pared 0 bases from V and 1 base from J, leaving 7 bases between. Germline V gives CDR1 SEHNR, CDR2 FQNEAQ (reference sequence). The CDR3 covers 15 residues. The CDR3 nucleotides are TGTGCCAGCAGCTTAGCCGGGTTGAGCAATCAGCCCCAGCATTTT. It is translated as CASSLAGLSNQPQHF.

This sequence joins TRBV11-3 and TRBJ2-3, with 12 bases matching TRBD1. Trimming at V came to 4 bases and at J to 5 bases, leaving 7 bases not matched to a gene. The CDR3 is made up of 16 amino acids. Germline V lookup: CDR1 SGHNT, CDR2 YENEEA. The CDR3 region is CASSSRDRGRQDTQYF. In nucleotides, the CDR3 is TGTGCCAGCAGCTCCCGGGACAGGGGGCGGCAAGATACGCAGTATTTT.